One sample yielded the 30 T cell receptor beta chains listed below, sequenced in a study of T-cell reconstitution after alpha-beta-depleted transplantation in children. For TCRbeta, the library was prepared with unique molecular identifiers. MiXCR, run by TCRdb on the PCR reads, gives a single entry per CDR3 protein. The profile shows 130,000 to 150,000 distinct CDR3 sequences, 8% to 10% of them singletons. The sample in question was PBMCs, mostly from graft donor cells, obtained 180 days after TCRalphabeta/CD19-depleted stem cell transplant. The receptors come from a female patient between 2 and 15 years old who had a stem cell transplant for congenital amegakaryocytic thrombocytopenia, so the T cells may come from the graft donor.

This clonotype was found a few times. Here the CDR3 reads CASSLGTGGYSNQPQHF. The CDR3 DNA follows: TGTGCCAGCAGCTTAGGCACAGGGGGCTATAGCAATCAGCCCCAGCATTTT. J is TRBJ1-5 and V is TRBV11-2; 9 positions agree with TRBD1. Germline-derived CDR1 and CDR2 are SGHAT and FQNNGV. V was clipped by 1 base and J by 0 bases; unmatched bases: 4. The CDR3 is 17 residues long.

This clonotype occurred a few times. The V gene is TRBV20-1, the J gene TRBJ1-6; 10 nucleotides match TRBD1. V lost 5 bases to trimming and J lost 7 bases; unmatched junction nucleotides: 5. The CDR3 extends over 14 amino acids. CDR1 and CDR2 (germline): DFQATT, SNEGSKA (reference sequence). The CDR3 reads CSAEWTGGNSPLHF. Here the CDR3 DNA reads TGCAGTGCTGAATGGACAGGGGGAAATTCACCCCTCCACTTT.

This chain uses TRBV5-6 with TRBJ1-2; no clear D gene. The CDR3 contains 12 residues. Looked up from germline, CDR1 is SGHDT and CDR2 is YYEEEE. Trimming cost V 9 bases and J 8 bases, with 17 bases left between them. In DNA, the CDR3 is TGTGCCATCGGCCCCGGACTGATCGGCTACACCTTC. Its protein product is CAIGPGLIGYTF.

CDR3 sequence reads: CSASGHNNQPQHF. The CDR3 coding sequence is TGCAGTGCTAGCGGACACAACAATCAGCCCCAGCATTTT. J is TRBJ1-5 and V is TRBV20-1; tentative D call: TRBD1 (5 bases). Per the germline V gene, CDR1 is DFQATT and CDR2 is SNEGSKA (reference sequence). The V end was cut by 3 bases, the J end by 3 bases, with 9 bases between. This CDR3 is 13 amino acids long.

This clonotype was counted at least ten times. This chain links TRBV11-1 with TRBJ2-7; the match to TRBD2 covers 10 bases. Germline CDR1 is SGHAT and CDR2 is FQDESV (reference sequence). V shed 3 bases and J 5 bases; nucleotides not matched to a gene: 7. The CDR3 sequence is 15 residues long. For the CDR3, the DNA is TGTGCCAGCAGCTTGCTGGGACTAGCGAGAAACGAGCAGTACTTC. As protein: CASSLLGLARNEQYF.

This chain links TRBV28 with TRBJ2-7; 8 bases are shared with TRBD1. J was trimmed by 5 bases and V by 7 bases; bases with no gene match: 7. In germline, CDR1 is MDHEN, CDR2 SYDVKM. This CDR3 comprises 13 residues. CDR3 coding DNA: TGTGCCAGCACGCCGGGACAGGTGGACGAGCAGTACTTC. This codes for CASTPGQVDEQYF.

This clonotype appeared many times. The chain employs TRBV29-1 and TRBJ1-1; tentatively, D is TRBD1 (5 bases). Germline lookup yields CDR1 SQVTM and CDR2 ANQGSEA. Trimming shortened V by 7 bases and J by 1 base, and 13 bases separated the two germline ends. The CDR3 sequence is 13 residues long. In DNA form, the CDR3 reads TGCAGCGGCGGGCGGGGGGGGAACACTGAAGCTTTCTTT. Translating it yields CSGGRGGNTEAFF.

This clonotype was seen at least ten times. The chain is built from TRBV29-1 and TRBJ2-5, with a tentative D call TRBD1 (6 bases). The germline V gene encodes CDR1 SQVTM and CDR2 ANQGSEA. V was pared by 5 bases and J by 7 bases, with 14 bases between. The length of the CDR3 is 12 residues. CDR3: CSVCWDKVTQYF. The CDR3 DNA follows: TGCAGCGTTTGCTGGGACAAGGTGACCCAGTACTTC. Full variable domain (rest looked up from reference TRBV29-1 and TRBJ2-5): SAVISQKPSRDICQRGTSLTIQCQVDSQVTMMFWYRQQPGQSLTLIATANQGSEATYESGFVIDKFPISRPNLTFSTLTVSNMSPEDSSIYLCSVCWDKVTQYFGPGTRLLVL.

The gene calls are TRBV5-2 and TRBJ2-7; TRBD2, the table's D call, was not compared with the DNA. TRBV5-2 is marked as a pseudogene. This CDR3 region has 13 residues. CDR3 DNA: TGTGCCATGCATCCTCAGCGGTCCTACGAGCAGTACTTC. Its translation: CAMHPQRSYEQYF.

This clonotype was seen more than once but under ten times. The CDR3 spells CSVGGQFNTF. The CDR3 DNA sequence: TGCAGCGTTGGCGGCCAGTTTAACACCTTC. V usage is TRBV29-1 and J usage is TRBJ1-2; D is unresolved. Per the germline V gene, CDR1 is SQVTM and CDR2 is ANQGSEA. Trimming took off 4 bases at V and 12 bases at J, with 12 bases between the two ends. The CDR3 sequence is 10 residues long.

Ten or more counts support this clonotype. The chain recombines TRBV20-1 with TRBJ2-7; 9 bases align to TRBD2. Germline loops: CDR1 DFQATT, CDR2 SNEGSKA (reference sequence). Trimming at V came to 3 bases and at J to 5 bases, leaving 8 bases not matched to a gene. CDR3 length: 14 amino acids. The CDR3 sequence: CSASRAGGAHEQYF. For the CDR3, the DNA is TGCAGTGCTAGTCGGGCGGGAGGGGCCCACGAGCAGTACTTC.

The sample holds many counts of this clonotype. This chain connects TRBV10-3 to TRBJ1-2; tentatively, D is TRBD1 (6 bases). The CDR3 is 15 amino acids. V lost 0 bases and J lost 6, with 14 bases in between. The germline V gene has CDR1 ENHRY and CDR2 SYGVKD. DNA for the CDR3: TGTGCCATCAGTGAGTCGACGGGGGGCATCGATGGCTACACCTTC. It specifies CAISESTGGIDGYTF.

There are a few counts of this clonotype. The CDR3 loop reads CASSAGVNTEAFF. The CDR3 region has the DNA TGCGCCAGCAGCGCCGGGGTGAACACTGAAGCTTTCTTT. This rearrangement joins TRBV5-1 to TRBJ1-1; D uncertain. Trimming pared 4 bases from V and 0 bases from J, leaving 7 bases between. The germline gives CDR1 SGHRS, CDR2 YFSETQ. This CDR3 has 13 amino acids.

This chain joins TRBV12-3 or TRBV12-4 and TRBJ2-3; D not certain. The CDR3 has 11 residues. Trimming pared 6 bases from V and 6 bases from J, leaving 7 bases between. The CDR3 nucleotides are TGTGCCAGCAGGCGGTGGGATACGCAGTATTTT. This encodes CASRRWDTQYF.

This clonotype was counted only a few times. This chain links TRBV3-1 with TRBJ2-5; D may be TRBD1 (5 bases). The CDR3 sequence is 15 residues long. Germline-derived CDR1 and CDR2 are LGHDT and YNNKEL (reference sequence). Trimming cost V 10 bases and J 5 bases, with 23 bases left between them. The CDR3 DNA reads TGTGCCACCTCCAGTCGGACAAGAAATGGGGAGACCCAGTACTTC. Amino acid sequence: CATSSRTRNGETQYF.

The rearrangement uses TRBV7-2 and TRBJ1-1, with 8 nucleotides matching TRBD1. With V trimmed by 2 bases and J by 3 bases, 2 bases remained unmatched. Germline V gives CDR1 SGHTA, CDR2 FQGNSA. The CDR3 is made up of 14 amino acids. This chain's CDR3 is CASSLRGQDTEAFF. Here the CDR3 DNA reads TGTGCCAGCAGCTTAAGGGGACAGGACACTGAAGCTTTCTTT.

This clonotype has a handful of counts. The J gene is TRBJ2-7, the V gene TRBV5-1, with TRBD1 matching over 7 bases. The CDR3 is made up of 14 amino acids. V lost 4 bases and J lost 2; bases outside the gene matches: 6. The germline V gene encodes CDR1 SGHRS and CDR2 YFSETQ. The CDR3 region is CASSKTGRAYEQYF. CDR3 nucleotide sequence: TGCGCCAGCAGCAAGACAGGGCGGGCCTACGAGCAGTACTTC. Supplemented by reference TRBV5-1 and TRBJ2-7, the full variable domain reads KAGVTQTPRYLIKTRGQQVTLSCSPISGHRSVSWYQQTPGQGLQFLFEYFSETQRNKGNFPGRFSGRQFSNSRSEMNVSTLELGDSALYLCASSKTGRAYEQYFGPGTRLTVT.

In this sample, this clonotype turned up many times. J is TRBJ1-2 and V is TRBV29-1; D call uncertain. Between the trimmed V and J ends, which lost 5 bases and 7 bases, there was a span of 5 bases. This CDR3 has 9 amino acids. Germline assignment: CDR1 SQVTM and CDR2 ANQGSEA. The DNA for the CDR3 is TGCAGCGTTATTCGTGGCTACACCTTC. It translates to CSVIRGYTF.

In its sample, this clonotype was seen many times. The chain employs TRBV7-2 and TRBJ2-3; D uncertain. The CDR3 has 13 amino acids. Trimming left V 4 bases short and J 3 bases short, with 8 bases between. Germline V CDR1 and CDR2: SGHTA, FQGNSA. The CDR3 region is CASSSGFTDTQYF. The CDR3, as DNA: TGTGCCAGCAGCTCCGGGTTTACAGATACGCAGTATTTT.

This clonotype showed up many times. V is TRBV20-1 and J is TRBJ1-2, with 11 bases matching TRBD1. Germline CDR1 reads DFQATT; CDR2 reads SNEGSKA (reference sequence). V lost 1 base to trimming and J lost 8 bases; unmatched junction nucleotides: 3. CDR3 length: 13 amino acids. The CDR3 region has the DNA TGCAGTGCTAGAGGGACAGGGGGCGACGGCTACACCTTC. The encoded protein is CSARGTGGDGYTF.

This clonotype was detected ten times or more. The genes are TRBV5-1 and TRBJ2-7, with TRBD1 identical over 8 bases. The junction had 7 bases not matched to a gene; V was cut back by 4 bases and J by 4 bases. Germline V lookup: CDR1 SGHRS, CDR2 YFSETQ. There are 14 residues in the CDR3. DNA of the CDR3: TGCGCCAGCAGCACCGGACAGGGTTTTTACGAGCAGTACTTC. Its translation: CASSTGQGFYEQYF.

The chain is built from TRBV5-1 and TRBJ2-3, with 10 bases identical to TRBD2. This CDR3 contains 16 residues. V trimming: 4 bases; J trimming: 3 bases; junction bases outside the gene matches: 8. From germline, CDR1 is SGHRS and CDR2 YFSETQ. The CDR3 sequence is CASSLGLAVRTDTQYF. The CDR3 DNA sequence: TGCGCCAGCAGCCTCGGACTAGCGGTTCGGACAGATACGCAGTATTTT.

This clonotype was recorded many times. The chain uses TRBV4-3 and TRBJ2-3; 15 bases fit TRBD2. CDR3 length: 18 amino acids. Germline V gene data show CDR1 as LGHNA and CDR2 as YSLEER. The V gene end was trimmed by 3 bases and the J gene end by 0 bases; junction bases not matched to a gene: 4. In DNA form, the CDR3 reads TGCGCCAGCAGCCATGGGACTAGCGGGAGGCCAAGCACAGATACGCAGTATTTT. The encoded protein is CASSHGTSGRPSTDTQYF.

This clonotype appeared many times. The V and J genes are TRBV29-1 and TRBJ1-2, with D unresolved. The germline V gene has CDR1 SQVTM and CDR2 ANQGSEA. V was cut by 0 bases and J by 3 bases, with 11 bases left in between. The CDR3 extends over 14 amino acids. CDR3: CSVEDPLRHYGYTF. The CDR3 DNA reads as TGCAGCGTTGAAGACCCCCTGAGGCACTATGGCTACACCTTC.

This clonotype was observed many times. This sequence joins TRBV20-1 and TRBJ2-5; D perhaps matches TRBD1 (6 bases). CDR1 and CDR2 from the germline V gene are DFQATT and SNEGSKA (reference sequence). The CDR3 is 15 amino acids. V lost 6 bases and J lost 1, with 18 bases in between. The CDR3 DNA follows: TGCAGTGCCACGCAAACTCAGGGGTTCCAAGAGACCCAGTACTTC. Its protein product is CSATQTQGFQETQYF.

This sequence joins TRBV27 and TRBJ2-5, with D uncertain. Trimming removed 0 bases at V and 4 bases at J, with 12 bases between. CDR1 MNHEY and CDR2 SMNVEV come from the germline V gene (reference sequence). The CDR3 is 15 amino acids. The CDR3 DNA sequence: TGTGCCAGCAGTTTATCTTTGTCCCTGTCAGAGACCCAGTACTTC. Protein sequence: CASSLSLSLSETQYF.

This clonotype has at least ten counts. The rearrangement uses TRBV5-1 and TRBJ2-7, with 7 bases aligning to TRBD1. Germline lookup yields CDR1 SGHRS and CDR2 YFSETQ. The junction had 12 bases not matched to a gene; V was cut back by 4 bases and J by 2 bases. This CDR3 is built from 16 residues. This CDR3 is CASSRNRGPFPYEQYF. The CDR3 DNA is TGCGCCAGCAGCCGAAACAGGGGACCCTTCCCCTACGAGCAGTACTTC.

The V call is TRBV2, the J call TRBJ2-7, with 9 bases fitting TRBD1. Per germline, CDR1 SNHLY and CDR2 FYNNEI. Trimming cost V 7 bases and J 2 bases; bases outside gene matches: 3. This CDR3 contains 13 residues. The CDR3 bases are TGTGCCAGCAACGGACAGGGGCCCTACGAGCAGTACTTC. It codes for CASNGQGPYEQYF.

The table lists this clonotype with many counts. The genes are TRBV28 and TRBJ2-5, with TRBD2 identical over 8 bases. Germline CDR1 reads MDHEN; CDR2 reads SYDVKM. This CDR3 is 14 amino acids long. The DNA for the CDR3 is TGTGCAGGGGGAAGCGGGGGAGGACTTGAGACCCAGTACTTC. Its translation is CAGGSGGGLETQYF.

This clonotype showed up many times. This rearrangement joins TRBV20-1 to TRBJ1-2; 9 bases are shared with TRBD1. Unmatched junction bases numbered 5, after V lost 2 bases and J lost 7 bases. Germline values: CDR1 DFQATT, CDR2 SNEGSKA (reference sequence). The CDR3 contains 13 residues. CDR3 protein: CSARKTGGGGYTF. The CDR3 DNA sequence: TGCAGTGCTAGAAAGACAGGGGGTGGTGGCTACACCTTC.